This T cell receptor beta chain stems from a study of T cells in Graves' hyperthyroidism and ophthalmopathy. Germline V CDR1 and CDR2: MNHEY, SVGAGI. CDR3 length equals 16 residues. The V segment lost 0 bases and the J segment 4 bases; nucleotides outside the gene matches: 5. Amplification of TCR beta CDR3 regions used RNA as the template. Carried out on the TCR CDR3, a first-round RT-PCR used the HTBI primer set. TCRdb re-called the multiplex PCR reads through MiXCR, storing one row per CDR3 protein. This table has around 420,000 distinct CDR3 sequences, around 14% appearing once. The chain is built from TRBV6-5 and TRBJ2-5; the match to TRBD1 covers 10 bases. The sequence was collected from a woman between 18 and 29 years old with Graves' hyperthyroidism. Sequencing input: blood. CDR3 sequence: CASSYSGTGVGETQYF. The CDR3 coding sequence is TGTGCCAGCAGTTACTCCGGGACAGGGGTGGGAGAGACCCAGTACTTC.